A selection of T cell receptor beta chains follows, all from one sample in a study of CD8 T cells in Susac syndrome. Each CDR3 protein gets one entry after TCRdb re-called the immunoSEQ multiplex PCR reads with MiXCR. The sample consists of about 430,000 distinct CDR3 sequences, roughly 85% of them appearing once. Sample: CD8+ T cells from PBMCs. Every receptor here comes from a human donor with multiple sclerosis. The CDR3 runs from the conserved cysteine through the conserved F or W. A D gene is named only where the DNA matches it firmly. Size is omitted from some rows. Given values are once, few, many or a class for expanded clones.

- TRBJ2-7 - TRBV27 CASRLSGSRAYEQYF TGTGCCAGCAGATTGTCGGGCTCTCGTGCCTACGAGCAGTACTTC
- TRBJ2-1 - TRBV19 CASSIAAEPYNEQFF TGTGCCAGTAGTATAGCAGCTGAGCCCTACAATGAGCAGTTCTTC
once TRBJ1-1 TRBD1 TRBV28 CASSLTGTGGFTEAFF TGTGCCAGCAGTTTAACCGGGACAGGGGGCTTCACTGAAGCTTTCTTT
- TRBJ2-6 - TRBV9 CASSLNSGASVLTF TGTGCCAGCAGCTTGAACTCTGGGGCCAGCGTCCTGACTTTC
few TRBJ2-7 - TRBV5-4 CASSLGVDAPGYEQYF TGTGCCAGCAGCCTCGGAGTTGACGCTCCAGGATACGAGCAGTACTTC
- TRBJ2-6 - TRBV28 CASSSPWTDSGANVLIF TGTGCCAGCAGTTCCCCTTGGACAGACTCTGGGGCCAACGTCCTGATTTTC
- TRBJ2-7 - TRBV6-5 CASSTNREWYEQYF TGTGCCAGCAGTACTAACAGGGAATGGTACGAGCAGTACTTC
- TRBJ2-7 TRBD1 TRBV20-1 CSARIQGGFYEQYF TGCAGTGCTAGAATACAGGGGGGATTCTACGAGCAGTACTTC
once TRBJ1-2 - TRBV6-5 CASSYSTGENYGYTF TGTGCCAGCAGTTACTCGACAGGCGAAAACTATGGCTACACCTTC
- TRBJ1-1 - TRBV4-1 CASSQEAQVGDTEAFF TGCGCCAGCAGCCAAGAAGCGCAGGTTGGGGACACTGAAGCTTTCTTT
- TRBJ1-2 - TRBV27 CASSLLPGVGGYTF TGTGCCAGCAGTTTATTACCCGGGGTGGGTGGCTACACCTTC
- TRBJ2-3 - TRBV15 CATRGQDTYRADTQYF TGTGCCACCAGAGGCCAGGACACCTATCGGGCAGATACGCAGTATTTT
- TRBJ2-1 TRBD2 TRBV11-2 CASSPKGLAGGYIYNEQFF TGTGCCAGCAGCCCAAAGGGACTAGCGGGAGGATACATCTACAATGAGCAGTTCTTC
- TRBJ1-4 TRBD1 TRBV6-5 CASSYLRQGGGITNEKLFF TGTGCCAGCAGTTACCTCCGACAGGGGGGTGGGATCACTAATGAAAAACTGTTTTTT
few TRBJ2-7 - TRBV7-9 CASSESLVYEQYF TGTGCCAGCAGCGAAAGTCTAGTTTACGAGCAGTACTTC
- TRBJ2-1 TRBD1 TRBV19 CASSIVDRGHEQFF TGTGCCAGTAGTATAGTGGACAGGGGACATGAGCAGTTCTTC
- TRBJ2-3 - TRBV5-1 CASSLVLLWGITDTQYF TGCGCCAGCAGCTTGGTTTTGTTATGGGGCATCACAGATACGCAGTATTTT
- TRBJ1-1 TRBD1 TRBV4-1 CASSQGQGGFDTEAFF TGCGCCAGCAGCCAAGGGCAGGGGGGATTTGACACTGAAGCTTTCTTT
- TRBJ2-7 TRBD2 TRBV4-1 CASSQSGGAYEQYF TGCGCCAGCAGCCAAAGCGGGGGGGCCTACGAGCAGTACTTC
few TRBJ1-2 TRBD1 TRBV30 CAHLPPTGANYGYTF TGTGCCCACCTCCCCCCGACAGGGGCAAACTATGGCTACACCTTC
- TRBJ1-4 - TRBV29-1 CSFTGTRGEKLFF TGCAGCTTTACCGGGACCCGGGGTGAAAAACTGTTTTTT
- TRBJ1-2 - TRBV27 CASSFSVGIDGYTF TGTGCCAGCAGTTTCTCGGTCGGAATAGATGGCTACACCTTC
- TRBJ2-1 TRBD2 TRBV20-1 CSARDFSGGSPVDEQFF TGCAGTGCTAGAGATTTTAGCGGGGGTTCTCCCGTGGATGAGCAGTTCTTC
- TRBJ1-3 - TRBV4-1 CASSLGSQPIYF TGCGCCAGCAGCCTAGGGTCCCAGCCCATATATTTT
- TRBJ2-1 - TRBV12-5 CASGFSTYNEQFF TGTGCTAGTGGTTTCTCCACCTACAATGAGCAGTTCTTC
- TRBJ2-3 TRBD1 TRBV23-1 CASRSGTGRKDTQYF TGCGCCAGCAGGTCGGGGACAGGGCGAAAAGATACGCAGTATTTT
- TRBJ2-7 - TRBV4-1 CASSFDSITYEQYF TGCGCCAGCAGTTTCGACAGCATAACCTACGAGCAGTACTTC
once TRBJ2-2 - TRBV7-9 CASGGDTGELFF TGTGCCAGTGGCGGGGACACCGGGGAGCTGTTTTTT
- TRBJ2-1 - TRBV5-4 CASSFLTGHYNEQFF TGTGCCAGCAGCTTCCTAACGGGACACTACAATGAGCAGTTCTTC
- TRBJ2-3 - TRBV27 CASSLSFQGLGSDTQYF TGTGCCAGCAGTTTATCGTTCCAAGGCCTGGGGTCCGATACGCAGTATTTT
- TRBJ2-7 - TRBV5-1 CASSPGSGEEQYF TGCGCCAGCAGCCCGGGTTCCGGGGAAGAGCAGTACTTC
- TRBJ1-3 - TRBV2 CARLGGSGWGGNTIYF TGTGCCAGACTCGGCGGCAGTGGATGGGGGGGAAACACCATATATTTT
few TRBJ2-1 - TRBV7-9 CASSPPGLLYNEQFF TGTGCCAGCAGCCCACCGGGACTCCTCTACAATGAGCAGTTCTTC
few TRBJ2-7 TRBD1 TRBV10-3 CAISEAWGQGPVKQYF TGTGCCATCAGTGAGGCGTGGGGACAGGGGCCAGTAAAGCAGTACTTC
- TRBJ2-1 - TRBV27 CASRRLGDNEQFF TGTGCCAGCCGTCGGTTAGGGGACAATGAGCAGTTCTTC
- TRBJ2-3 - TRBV4-1 CASSQDLALTSTDTQYF TGCGCCAGCAGCCAAGACCTAGCCCTAACTAGCACAGATACGCAGTATTTT
- TRBJ2-7 TRBD1 TRBV27 CASSLRDRRFEQYF TGTGCCAGCAGTTTAAGGGACAGGCGGTTCGAGCAGTACTTC
- TRBJ2-2 - TRBV29-1 CSVEGENTGELFF TGCAGCGTTGAAGGGGAGAACACCGGGGAGCTGTTTTTT
- TRBJ2-1 TRBD2 TRBV5-8 CASSSRAGANYNEQFF TGTGCCAGCAGCTCGAGAGCGGGAGCAAACTACAATGAGCAGTTCTTC
- TRBJ1-2 - TRBV20-1 CSARSTGFSYGYTF TGCAGTGCTAGGTCTACAGGTTTCTCCTATGGCTACACCTTC
- TRBJ1-1 - TRBV10-2 CASSAGSFEAFF TGCGCCAGCAGCGCAGGGAGTTTTGAAGCTTTCTTT
- TRBJ2-1 - TRBV16 CASSQFSEVNNEQFF TGTGCCAGCAGCCAATTCTCAGAAGTCAACAATGAGCAGTTCTTC
- TRBJ2-7 - TRBV19 CASTFGPEQYF TGTGCCAGTACCTTCGGACCGGAGCAGTACTTC
- TRBJ1-2 - TRBV27 CASKFGYGYGYTF TGTGCCAGCAAATTTGGGTATGGGTATGGCTACACCTTC